The next 18 T cell receptor beta chains were all read from a single sample in a study of T cell responses to AZD1222 COVID-19 vaccine. The protocol was immunoSEQ multiplex PCR, while the TCRdb copy is restricted to in-frame clones and leaves out a portion. Of about 80,000 clones in the sample, approximately 85% are singletons; the top ten hold roughly 3.1%. The specimen comprised peripheral blood, sampled 28 days after the second AZD1222 dose. The receptors stem from an adult who received the AZD1222 COVID-19 vaccine.

This clone was seen only once. The CDR3 is CASEQVYNSPLHF. CDR3 DNA sequence: TGTGCCAGCGAACAGGTTTATAATTCACCCCTCCACTTT. The chain carries TRBV2 and TRBJ1-6; maybe TRBD1 (5 bases). CDR3 length: 13 amino acids. CDR1 is SNHLY, CDR2 FYNNEI, per germline. V was clipped by 8 bases and J by 4 bases, with 9 bases between them.

The count of this clone is one. V gene TRBV28 combines with J gene TRBJ1-4; a possible D gene is TRBD1 (6 bases). This CDR3 has 15 residues. CDR1 MDHEN and CDR2 SYDVKM come from the germline V gene. V lost 4 bases to trimming and J lost 8 bases, with 17 bases between them. The CDR3 region is CASSYSQGINEKLFF. The CDR3 coding sequence is TGTGCCAGCAGTTACTCACAGGGAATTAACGAAAAACTGTTTTTT.

The chain recombines TRBV15 with TRBJ1-6; D may be TRBD1 (6 bases). V lost 4 bases and J 7 bases, leaving 14 bases between the germline ends. The germline V gene has CDR1 LNHNV and CDR2 YYDKDF (reference sequence). The CDR3 is 15 amino acids. The CDR3, as DNA: TGTGCCACCAGCACGTCCAGGGGAGGCAATTCACCCCTCCACTTT. It is translated as CATSTSRGGNSPLHF.

This sequence joins TRBV2 and TRBJ1-5; tentatively, D is TRBD1 (6 bases). CDR3 length: 13 residues. Germline assignment: CDR1 SNHLY and CDR2 FYNNEI. The V end was cut by 7 bases, the J end by 2 bases, with 9 bases between. The CDR3 spells CASTWTGNQPQHF. The CDR3 DNA follows: TGTGCCAGCACCTGGACAGGCAATCAGCCCCAGCATTTT. Full variable domain (rest looked up from reference TRBV2 and TRBJ1-5): EPEVTQTPSHQVTQMGQEVILRCVPISNHLYFYWYRQILGQKVEFLVSFYNNEISEKSEIFDDQFSVERPDGSNFTLKIRSTKLEDSAMYFCASTWTGNQPQHFGDGTRLSIL.

The chain links TRBV7-3 to TRBJ2-1; 7 bases line up with TRBD2. Germline V CDR1 and CDR2: SGHTA, FQGTGA. Unmatched junction bases numbered 6, after V lost 8 bases and J lost 5 bases. This CDR3 spans 13 amino acids. CDR3: CASAGDVNNEQFF. DNA of the CDR3: TGTGCCAGCGCGGGAGACGTGAACAATGAGCAGTTCTTC.

The chain couples TRBV5-1 to TRBJ2-5, with a tentative D call TRBD1 (5 bases). Trimming pared 3 bases from V and 2 bases from J, leaving 8 bases between. The CDR3 is 13 amino acids. Per the germline V gene, CDR1 is SGHRS and CDR2 is YFSETQ. CDR3 sequence reads: CASSYAGQETQYF. DNA of the CDR3: TGCGCCAGCAGCTACGCAGGGCAAGAGACCCAGTACTTC.

This chain connects TRBV7-2 to TRBJ1-4, with D uncertain. V was cut by 1 base and J by 7 bases, with 10 bases left in between. CDR1 SGHTA and CDR2 FQGNSA come from the germline V gene. The CDR3 is 14 residues long. The CDR3 sequence is CASSLESSAEKLFF. CDR3 bases: TGTGCCAGCAGCTTAGAAAGTTCCGCTGAAAAACTGTTTTTT.

This chain uses TRBV25-1 with TRBJ1-2, with 7 positions matching TRBD1. The trim removed 8 bases at V and 1 base at J, leaving 4 bases unmatched. The germline CDR1 and CDR2 sequences are MGHDK and SYGVNS. The CDR3 runs to 13 residues. CDR3 loop: CASWDSLNYGYTF. Here the CDR3 DNA reads TGTGCCAGCTGGGACAGTCTTAACTATGGCTACACCTTC.

This clone appeared a few times. The genes are TRBV7-2 and TRBJ1-1, with a possible D match to TRBD1 (6 bases). V was cut by 4 bases and J by 5 bases, with 20 bases left in between. The CDR3 has 16 residues. Germline CDR1 SGHTA, CDR2 FQGNSA. This CDR3 is CASSSRQVSVRTEAFF. The DNA for the CDR3 is TGTGCCAGCAGCTCTCGACAGGTCTCGGTGAGGACTGAAGCTTTCTTT.

This chain connects TRBV27 to TRBJ2-1; 12 bases align to TRBD2. The trim removed 5 bases at V and 4 bases at J, leaving 3 bases unmatched. Germline values: CDR1 MNHEY, CDR2 SMNVEV (reference sequence). There are 15 residues in the CDR3. The CDR3: CASSLGLAGYNEQFF. CDR3 DNA sequence: TGTGCCAGCAGTCTCGGACTAGCGGGGTACAATGAGCAGTTCTTC.

V usage is TRBV28 and J usage is TRBJ1-2; 8 bases map to TRBD1. This CDR3 has 14 amino acids. With V trimmed by 8 bases and J by 7 bases, 12 bases remained unmatched. Germline V gives CDR1 MDHEN, CDR2 SYDVKM. CDR3 loop: CASLKAGGFIGYTF. In nucleotides, the CDR3 is TGTGCCAGCCTAAAGGCAGGGGGCTTCATTGGCTACACCTTC.

The rearrangement joins TRBV4-2 to TRBJ2-7, with 9 bases aligning to TRBD1. J gave up 6 bases and V 3 bases, and 9 bases lay outside the gene matches. In germline, CDR1 is LGHNA, CDR2 YNFKEQ. CDR3 length: 15 residues. CDR3 sequence reads: CASSHPGTGRSEQYF. CDR3 DNA sequence: TGTGCCAGCAGCCACCCCGGGACAGGGAGGAGCGAGCAGTACTTC.

This clone was detected only once. The chain joins TRBV9 to TRBJ2-5; D call uncertain. With 4 bases removed from V and 1 base from J, the gap between germline ends came to 14 bases. Germline V lookup: CDR1 SGDLS, CDR2 YYNGEE. This CDR3 is 15 amino acids long. The CDR3 loop is CASSSADWTQETQYF. The CDR3, as DNA: TGTGCCAGCAGCTCGGCCGATTGGACCCAAGAGACCCAGTACTTC.

The genes are TRBV18 and TRBJ1-1, with D possibly matching TRBD1 (5 bases). Germline values: CDR1 KGHSH, CDR2 LQKENI. The CDR3 is made up of 15 amino acids. V lost 8 bases to trimming and J lost 4 bases, with 20 bases between them. The CDR3 nucleotides are TGTGCCAGCGTGGAGGCAGGGAGGTCGAGCACTGAAGCTTTCTTT. It codes for CASVEAGRSSTEAFF.

This clone has just one count. The chain combines TRBV7-9 with TRBJ2-7, with D perhaps matching TRBD1 (5 bases). This CDR3 has 12 residues. The V end was cut by 6 bases, the J end by 3 bases, with 9 bases between. Germline lookup yields CDR1 SEHNR and CDR2 FQNEAQ (reference sequence). The CDR3 bases are TGTGCCAGCAGTCCGACAGACTACGAGCAGTACTTC. Its translation: CASSPTDYEQYF. The variable domain in full, with the rest retrieved from reference TRBV7-9 and TRBJ2-7, is DTGVSQNPRHKITKRGQNVTFRCDPISEHNRLYWYRQTLGQGPEFLTYFQNEAQLEKSRLLSDRFSAERPKGSFSTLEIQRTEQGDSAMYLCASSPTDYEQYFGPGTRLTVT.

Of note for this clone: Within the sample, other DNA sequences also encode this same CDR3. The rearrangement links TRBV6-1 to TRBJ2-7; the D is unclear. CDR3 size: 11 residues. Trimming shortened V by 0 bases and J by 3 bases, and 0 bases separated the two germline ends. Germline values: CDR1 MNHNS, CDR2 SASEGT. CDR3 region: CASSEAYEQYF. CDR3 DNA sequence: TGTGCCAGCAGTGAAGCCTACGAGCAGTACTTC.

The chain employs TRBV3-1 (or the pseudogene TRBV3-2) and TRBJ2-3, with D possibly being TRBD1 (6 bases). Trimming left V 4 bases short and J 0 bases short, with 17 bases between. Germline CDR1 LGHDT, CDR2 YNNKEL (reference sequence). The CDR3 is 17 residues long. The CDR3 loop is CASSPTEVTGSTDTQYF. In DNA, the CDR3 is TGTGCCAGCAGCCCTACTGAGGTTACAGGGAGCACAGATACGCAGTATTTT.

This sequence joins TRBV19 and TRBJ2-3; D not certain. This CDR3 region has 15 residues. The germline gives CDR1 LNHDA, CDR2 SQIVND (reference sequence). V was cut by 0 bases and J by 1 base, with 8 bases left in between. CDR3 nucleotide sequence: TGTGCCAGTAGTATAGAGGACCAAGGCACAGATACGCAGTATTTT. Translation gives CASSIEDQGTDTQYF.